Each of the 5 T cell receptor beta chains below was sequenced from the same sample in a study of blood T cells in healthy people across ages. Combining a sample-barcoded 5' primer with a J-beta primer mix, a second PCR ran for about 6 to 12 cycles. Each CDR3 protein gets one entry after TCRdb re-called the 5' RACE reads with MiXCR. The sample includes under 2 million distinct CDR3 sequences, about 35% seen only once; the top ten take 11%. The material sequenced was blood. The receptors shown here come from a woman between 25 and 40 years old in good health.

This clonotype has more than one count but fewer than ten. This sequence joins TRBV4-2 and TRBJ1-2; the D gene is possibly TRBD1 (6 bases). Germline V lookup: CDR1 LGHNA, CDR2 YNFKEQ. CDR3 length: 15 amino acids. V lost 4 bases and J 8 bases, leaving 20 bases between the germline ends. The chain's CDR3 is CASSPNLDSVRGYTF. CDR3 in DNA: TGTGCCAGCAGCCCGAATCTGGACAGCGTCCGGGGCTACACCTTC.

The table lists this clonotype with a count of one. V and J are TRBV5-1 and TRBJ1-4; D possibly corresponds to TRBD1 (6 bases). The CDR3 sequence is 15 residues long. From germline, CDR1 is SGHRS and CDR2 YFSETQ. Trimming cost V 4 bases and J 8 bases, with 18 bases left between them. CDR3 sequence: CASSPATGGREKLFF. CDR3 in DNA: TGCGCCAGCAGCCCTGCGACAGGTGGGAGGGAAAAACTGTTTTTT.

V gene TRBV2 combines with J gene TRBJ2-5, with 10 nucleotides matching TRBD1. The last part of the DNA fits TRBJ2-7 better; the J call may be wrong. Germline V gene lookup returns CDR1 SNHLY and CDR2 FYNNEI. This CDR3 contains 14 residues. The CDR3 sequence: CASGRDRGQHEQYF. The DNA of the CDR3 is TGTGCCAGCGGTCGGGACAGGGGTCAACACGAGCAGTACTTC.

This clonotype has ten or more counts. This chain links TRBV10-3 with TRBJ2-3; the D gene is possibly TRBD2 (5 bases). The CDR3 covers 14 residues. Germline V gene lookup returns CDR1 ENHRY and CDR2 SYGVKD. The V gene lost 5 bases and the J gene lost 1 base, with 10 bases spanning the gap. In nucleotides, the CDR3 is TGTGCCATCAGTTCCGCCGGGGGCACAGATACGCAGTATTTT. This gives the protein CAISSAGGTDTQYF.

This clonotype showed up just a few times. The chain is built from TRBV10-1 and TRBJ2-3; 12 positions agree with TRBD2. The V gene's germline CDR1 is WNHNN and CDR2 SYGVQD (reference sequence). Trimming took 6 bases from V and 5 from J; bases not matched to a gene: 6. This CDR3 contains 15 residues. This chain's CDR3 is CASSPSGRDGDTQYF. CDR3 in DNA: TGCGCCAGCAGCCCTAGCGGGAGGGACGGAGATACGCAGTATTTT.